Listed here are 2 T cell receptor beta chains from one sample, sequenced in a study of T cell responses to AZD1222 COVID-19 vaccine. Using immunoSEQ multiplex PCR, the repertoire was profiled, and TCRdb retains in-frame clones only, with some absent. The sample yields approximately 170,000 clones, around 88% seen once. Sequencing used peripheral blood, obtained 28 days after the second AZD1222 dose. The receptors here all came from an adult who received the AZD1222 COVID-19 vaccine.

The chain links TRBV6-2 or TRBV6-3 to TRBJ2-3, with TRBD2 matching 11 bases. Germline CDR1 MNHEY, CDR2 SVGEGT. Germline trimming cut 2 bases from V and 4 bases from J; bases unmatched to any gene: 8. CDR3 length: 17 residues. DNA of the CDR3: TGTGCCAGCAGTTACCCCTATGCACTAGCGGGGGCAGATACGCAGTATTTT. Translated, it gives CASSYPYALAGADTQYF.

The chain recombines TRBV7-8 with TRBJ2-5; 9 bases are a match to TRBD2. CDR3 length: 15 residues. V was clipped by 2 bases and J by 7 bases; unmatched bases: 8. Per the germline V gene, CDR1 is SGHVS and CDR2 is FQNEAQ. The CDR3 protein is CASSLISSGVGTQYF. The CDR3 coding sequence is TGTGCCAGCAGCTTAATCTCTAGCGGGGTTGGGACCCAGTACTTC.